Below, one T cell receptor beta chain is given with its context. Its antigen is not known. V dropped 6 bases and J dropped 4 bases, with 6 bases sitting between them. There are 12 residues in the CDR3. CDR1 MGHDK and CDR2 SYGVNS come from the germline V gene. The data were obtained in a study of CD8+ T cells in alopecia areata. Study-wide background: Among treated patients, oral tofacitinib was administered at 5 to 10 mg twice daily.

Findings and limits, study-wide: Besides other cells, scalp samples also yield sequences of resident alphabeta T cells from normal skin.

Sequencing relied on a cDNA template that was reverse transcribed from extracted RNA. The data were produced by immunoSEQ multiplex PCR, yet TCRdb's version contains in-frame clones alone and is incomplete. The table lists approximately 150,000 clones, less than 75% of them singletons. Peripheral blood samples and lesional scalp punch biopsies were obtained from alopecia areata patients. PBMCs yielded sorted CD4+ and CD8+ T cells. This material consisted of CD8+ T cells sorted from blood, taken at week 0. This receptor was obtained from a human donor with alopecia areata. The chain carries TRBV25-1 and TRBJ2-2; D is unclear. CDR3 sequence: CASSVRTGELFF. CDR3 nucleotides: TGTGCCAGCAGCGTGCGCACCGGGGAGCTGTTTTTT. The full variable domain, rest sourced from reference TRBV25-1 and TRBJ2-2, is EADIYQTPRYLVIGTGKKITLECSQTMGHDKMYWYQQDPGMELHLIHYSYGVNSTEKGDLSSESTVSRIRTEHFPLTLESARPSHTSQYLCASSVRTGELFFGEGSRLTVL.